Listed here are 17 T cell receptor beta chains from one sample, sequenced in a study of STAT5B mutations in CD4+ large granular lymphocyte leukemia. The assay was immunoSEQ multiplex PCR, and TCRdb's table has in-frame clones only and misses some. The repertoire holds 30,000 to 40,000 clones, with about nine tenths as singletons. Sequencing input: CD4+ T cells from blood buffy coats. The receptors come from a human donor in good health.

The chain has TRBV4-1 and TRBJ2-7; the match to TRBD2 covers 10 bases. The ends lost 0 bases at V and 3 bases at J; junction bases unmatched: 5. This CDR3 region has 16 residues. The germline gives CDR1 MGHRA, CDR2 YSYEKL. CDR3 DNA: TGCGCCAGCAGCCAAGAGAAGCGGGAGGGCCTCTACGAGCAGTACTTC. Translating it yields CASSQEKREGLYEQYF.

The rearrangement links TRBV5-1 to TRBJ1-1; D possibly corresponds to TRBD1 (5 bases). The CDR3 extends over 15 amino acids. Trimming took 0 bases from V and 3 from J, leaving 12 bases between them. Germline V lookup: CDR1 SGHRS, CDR2 YFSETQ. CDR3 nucleotide sequence: TGCGCCAGCAGCTTGGACACCTTAGGGGACACTGAAGCTTTCTTT. Amino acid sequence: CASSLDTLGDTEAFF.

The V call is TRBV19, the J call TRBJ1-1; no firm D call. Between the trimmed V and J ends, which lost 7 bases and 3 bases, there was a span of 15 bases. The germline gives CDR1 LNHDA, CDR2 SQIVND (reference sequence). The CDR3 consists of 14 residues. CDR3 DNA: TGTGCCAGTAAGGAAGGGTGGAAGGACACTGAAGCTTTCTTT. Encoded protein: CASKEGWKDTEAFF.

The chain has TRBV10-3 and TRBJ1-2, with D unresolved. Deletions cut 8 bases from V and 7 bases from J, with 17 bases between. The CDR3 extends over 13 amino acids. Germline-derived CDR1 and CDR2 are ENHRY and SYGVKD. The CDR3, as DNA: TGTGCCATCCGTTGGACCGCGGAAGGTGGCTACACCTTC. Protein product: CAIRWTAEGGYTF.

This clone was seen only a few times. The chain uses TRBV19 and TRBJ1-1; D gene unclear. Germline values: CDR1 LNHDA, CDR2 SQIVND (reference sequence). There are 14 residues in the CDR3. The V gene lost 5 bases and the J gene lost 1 base, with 11 bases spanning the gap. In DNA, the CDR3 is TGTGCCAGTAGTTTCCGAGACGGGAACACTGAAGCTTTCTTT. Amino acid sequence: CASSFRDGNTEAFF.

The chain combines TRBV11-2 with TRBJ2-7; a possible D gene is TRBD1 (6 bases). V was cut by 1 base and J by 5 bases, with 15 bases left in between. CDR1 is SGHAT, CDR2 FQNNGV, per germline. CDR3 size: 15 residues. The CDR3 bases are TGTGCCAGCAGCTTAGTGGGGACACTTGGCCACGAGCAGTACTTC. Its translation is CASSLVGTLGHEQYF.

The chain is built from TRBV5-8 and TRBJ1-1; D is undetermined. V dropped 0 bases and J dropped 0 bases, with 12 bases sitting between them. This CDR3 is built from 16 residues. The V gene's germline CDR1 is SGHTS and CDR2 YDEGEE. CDR3 region: CASSLVSLDLNTEAFF. DNA of the CDR3: TGTGCCAGCAGCTTGGTGAGCCTAGACCTGAACACTGAAGCTTTCTTT.

The V and J genes are TRBV7-2 and TRBJ1-5, with D hard to call. CDR3 size: 15 residues. The germline gives CDR1 SGHTA, CDR2 FQGNSA. V lost 2 bases to trimming and J lost 0 bases, with 8 bases between them. The CDR3 loop is CASSLKGYSNQPQHF. In DNA form, the CDR3 reads TGTGCCAGCAGCTTAAAGGGATATAGCAATCAGCCCCAGCATTTT.

The chain has TRBV19 and TRBJ2-7; tentatively, D is TRBD1 or TRBD2 (5 bases each). V gave up 3 bases and J gave up 7 bases, with 16 bases separating them. The CDR3 spans 14 residues. Germline V gives CDR1 LNHDA, CDR2 SQIVND (reference sequence). CDR3 in DNA: TGTGCCAGTAGTATCAAACAGGCCCCGGGAGAGCAGTACTTC. Amino acid sequence: CASSIKQAPGEQYF.

The V call is TRBV25-1, the J call TRBJ1-3; no firm D call. The CDR3 extends over 16 amino acids. CDR1 is MGHDK and CDR2 is SYGVNS in the germline V gene. The V end was cut by 0 bases, the J end by 2 bases, with 11 bases between. CDR3 nucleotides: TGTGCCAGCAGTGAATACGGTAGGAGAACTGGAAACACCATATATTTT. Protein sequence: CASSEYGRRTGNTIYF.

The table lists this clone with a count of one. V and J are TRBV5-6 and TRBJ2-2, with TRBD1 matching 9 bases. There are 16 residues in the CDR3. The ends lost 0 bases at V and 3 bases at J; junction bases unmatched: 3. Germline V gene sequence: CDR1 SGHDT, CDR2 YYEEEE. CDR3 loop: CASSLDRTGDTGELFF. As DNA, the CDR3 is TGTGCCAGCAGCTTGGACCGGACAGGGGACACCGGGGAGCTGTTTTTT.

The J gene is TRBJ2-7, the V gene TRBV5-6; D is unclear. The V gene lost 3 bases and the J gene lost 7 bases, with 8 bases spanning the gap. CDR3 length: 11 amino acids. CDR1 is SGHDT and CDR2 is YYEEEE in the germline V gene. The CDR3 is CASSSFWEQYF. The CDR3 DNA reads as TGTGCCAGCAGCTCGTTTTGGGAGCAGTACTTC.

V is TRBV6-1 and J is TRBJ1-5; possibly TRBD1 for D (6 bases). Germline V lookup: CDR1 MNHNS, CDR2 SASEGT. V lost 4 bases and J 7 bases, leaving 14 bases between the germline ends. The CDR3 is 14 amino acids. CDR3 nucleotide sequence: TGTGCCAGCAGTGGCCATACGGGGGGCCAGCCCCAGCATTTT. It translates to CASSGHTGGQPQHF.

The chain links TRBV6-5 to TRBJ1-1; 8 nucleotides match TRBD1. The ends lost 4 bases at V and 13 bases at J; junction bases unmatched: 14. Germline lookup yields CDR1 MNHEY and CDR2 SVGAGI. The CDR3 is 14 residues long. CDR3 in amino acids: CASSSPGQVGVGFF. CDR3 bases: TGTGCCAGCAGTTCCCCGGGACAGGTCGGGGTGGGTTTCTTT.

This chain connects TRBV6-6 to TRBJ2-7; a weak D match, TRBD2 (6 bases). The CDR3 spans 13 residues. Germline CDR1 is MNHNY and CDR2 is SVGAGI (reference sequence). The V and J ends lost 5 bases and 4 bases respectively, with 12 bases between them. CDR3 sequence: CASSATRGYEQYF. CDR3 DNA sequence: TGTGCCAGCAGTGCCACACGGGGGTACGAGCAGTACTTC.

This chain connects TRBV21-1 to TRBJ1-1; TRBD1, the table's D call, lacks a check against the DNA. TRBV21-1 is termed a pseudogene. CDR3 size: 13 residues. The CDR3 sequence: CASNRILNTEAFF. The DNA of the CDR3 is TGTGCCAGCAACAGGATCTTGAACACTGAAGCTTTCTTT.

The chain joins TRBV29-1 to TRBJ1-2; D is uncertain. This CDR3 spans 13 amino acids. The germline CDR1 and CDR2 sequences are SQVTM and ANQGSEA. V lost 4 bases to trimming and J lost 3 bases, with 12 bases between them. As DNA, the CDR3 is TGCAGCGTTGGGGCACGGAACCACTATGGCTACACCTTC. This encodes CSVGARNHYGYTF.